The clone carrying this T cell receptor beta chain occurred a few times. The data were taken from a study of T cells in Graves' hyperthyroidism and ophthalmopathy. RNA transcripts yielded amplified TCR beta CDR3 regions. HTBI primers were employed in a first-round RT-PCR of the TCR CDR3. MiXCR was run by TCRdb on the multiplex PCR reads, yielding one entry per CDR3 protein. The data hold about 560,000 distinct CDR3 sequences, with 35% to 55% observed a single time. The V gene end was trimmed by 6 bases and the J gene end by 9 bases; junction bases not matched to a gene: 6. Germline CDR1 is MNHEY and CDR2 is SVGAGI. There are 14 residues in the CDR3.

The sample consisted of peripheral blood or thyroid tissue (not recorded which). The sequence derives from a woman aged 18-29 years with Graves' hyperthyroidism. The gene calls are TRBV6-5 and TRBJ1-5, with TRBD1 matching over 12 bases. The CDR3 sequence is CASSAGTGGVPQHF. CDR3 nucleotides: TGTGCCAGCAGCGCCGGGACAGGGGGCGTGCCCCAGCATTTT.